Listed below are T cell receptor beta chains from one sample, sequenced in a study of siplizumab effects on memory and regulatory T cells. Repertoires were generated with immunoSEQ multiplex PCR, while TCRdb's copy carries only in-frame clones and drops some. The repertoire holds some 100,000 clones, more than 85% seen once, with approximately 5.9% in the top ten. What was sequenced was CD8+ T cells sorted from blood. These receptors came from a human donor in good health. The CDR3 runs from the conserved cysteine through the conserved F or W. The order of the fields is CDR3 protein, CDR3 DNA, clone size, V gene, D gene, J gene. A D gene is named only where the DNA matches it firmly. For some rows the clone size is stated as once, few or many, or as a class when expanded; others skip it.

cdr3_aa: CSVVSGTSGYNEQFF
cdr3_nt: TGCAGCGTTGTCTCCGGGACTAGCGGATACAATGAGCAGTTCTTC
clone_size: .
v_call: TRBV29-1
d_call: TRBD2
j_call: TRBJ2-1

cdr3_aa: CSVEERSNTGELFF
cdr3_nt: TGCAGCGTCGAAGAGAGATCCAACACCGGGGAGCTGTTTTTT
clone_size: .
v_call: TRBV29-1
d_call: .
j_call: TRBJ2-2

cdr3_aa: CASFGGPLSYNEQFF
cdr3_nt: TGTGCCAGCTTCGGGGGTCCTCTCTCCTACAATGAGCAGTTCTTC
clone_size: .
v_call: TRBV2
d_call: .
j_call: TRBJ2-1

cdr3_aa: CASSSVLNYGYTF
cdr3_nt: TGTGCCAGCAGCTCGGTTCTGAACTATGGCTACACCTTC
clone_size: .
v_call: TRBV7-9
d_call: .
j_call: TRBJ1-2

cdr3_aa: CASRADSNQPQHF
cdr3_nt: TGTGCCAGCAGAGCAGACAGCAATCAGCCCCAGCATTTT
clone_size: few
v_call: TRBV27
d_call: .
j_call: TRBJ1-5

cdr3_aa: CAWSQGVTEAFF
cdr3_nt: TGTGCCTGGTCCCAGGGAGTCACTGAAGCTTTCTTT
clone_size: .
v_call: TRBV30
d_call: .
j_call: TRBJ1-1

cdr3_aa: CATSTEGNQPQHF
cdr3_nt: TGTGCCACCAGCACGGAGGGGAATCAGCCCCAGCATTTT
clone_size: once
v_call: TRBV15
d_call: .
j_call: TRBJ1-5

cdr3_aa: CATSRTSGALADGYTF
cdr3_nt: TGTGCCACCAGCAGAACGTCAGGGGCGTTAGCCGATGGCTACACCTTC
clone_size: .
v_call: TRBV15
d_call: .
j_call: TRBJ1-2

cdr3_aa: CASSLYSPGQGAGYGYTF
cdr3_nt: TGTGCCAGCAGTTTATATAGTCCGGGACAGGGGGCAGGCTATGGCTACACCTTC
clone_size: .
v_call: TRBV27
d_call: TRBD1
j_call: TRBJ1-2

cdr3_aa: CASSRGDHEQYF
cdr3_nt: TGTGCCAGTAGTAGAGGGGACCACGAGCAGTACTTC
clone_size: .
v_call: TRBV19
d_call: .
j_call: TRBJ2-7

cdr3_aa: CASSLGPDRGRFEQYF
cdr3_nt: TGTGCCAGCAGCTTAGGTCCTGACAGGGGGAGATTCGAGCAGTACTTC
clone_size: .
v_call: TRBV13
d_call: TRBD1
j_call: TRBJ2-7

cdr3_aa: CASSLSSTDTQYF
cdr3_nt: TGTGCCAGCAGCTTATCGTCCACAGATACGCAGTATTTT
clone_size: once
v_call: TRBV11-2
d_call: .
j_call: TRBJ2-3

cdr3_aa: CASSDRGSYSNQPQHF
cdr3_nt: TGTGCCAGCAGTGATCGGGGATCCTATAGCAATCAGCCCCAGCATTTT
clone_size: .
v_call: TRBV6-1
d_call: .
j_call: TRBJ1-5

cdr3_aa: CASSLIPGTENTEAFF
cdr3_nt: TGTGCCAGCAGCCTCATCCCCGGGACGGAGAACACTGAAGCTTTCTTT
clone_size: .
v_call: TRBV7-3
d_call: .
j_call: TRBJ1-1

cdr3_aa: CASSLDPDWEDADTQYF
cdr3_nt: TGTGCCAGCAGCTTAGATCCCGACTGGGAGGACGCAGATACGCAGTATTTT
clone_size: once
v_call: TRBV11-2
d_call: .
j_call: TRBJ2-3

cdr3_aa: CASGAGTGYEQYF
cdr3_nt: TGTGCCAGCGGGGCGGGGACGGGCTACGAGCAGTACTTC
clone_size: few
v_call: TRBV27
d_call: .
j_call: TRBJ2-7

cdr3_aa: CASSLSAAGYGYTF
cdr3_nt: TGTGCCAGCAGTTTAAGTGCGGCAGGCTATGGCTACACCTTC
clone_size: .
v_call: TRBV27
d_call: .
j_call: TRBJ1-2

cdr3_aa: CASSHLPGRTGSGTEAFF
cdr3_nt: TGCGCCAGCAGCCACCTTCCAGGCCGGACAGGGTCCGGCACTGAAGCTTTCTTT
clone_size: .
v_call: TRBV4-1
d_call: TRBD1
j_call: TRBJ1-1

cdr3_aa: CSAATGGYEKLFF
cdr3_nt: TGCAGCGCCGCGACAGGGGGCTATGAAAAACTGTTTTTT
clone_size: .
v_call: TRBV29-1
d_call: TRBD1
j_call: TRBJ1-4

cdr3_aa: CASSQGYGEETQYF
cdr3_nt: TGCGCCAGCAGCCAAGGTTACGGGGAAGAGACCCAGTACTTC
clone_size: .
v_call: TRBV4-1
d_call: .
j_call: TRBJ2-5

cdr3_aa: CASSIGWDAELFF
cdr3_nt: TGTGCCAGTAGTATAGGATGGGACGCGGAGCTGTTTTTT
clone_size: .
v_call: TRBV19
d_call: .
j_call: TRBJ2-2

cdr3_aa: CASRGFGQDYGYTF
cdr3_nt: TGTGCCAGCAGGGGATTTGGACAGGACTATGGCTACACCTTC
clone_size: .
v_call: TRBV6-5
d_call: TRBD1
j_call: TRBJ1-2